This passage covers 11 T cell receptor beta chains from one sample sequenced in a study of T cell repertoires in cytomegalovirus infection (dated by TCRdb to about 2019). The treatment or condition label for this specimen denotes: in vitro stimulation with specific CMV peptide epitopes to enrich CMV-specific T cells. The sample was run on an Illumina HiSeq 1500. TCRdb ran its own pipeline on the public reads, namely fastp trimming at Q25 and MiXCR clone calling, and kept in-frame beta chains. Every entry covers one CDR3 protein and lists the most common genes and DNA from its rows. A total of around 230,000 distinct CDR3 sequences appear in this sample, 30% to 45% of them only once. The ten largest clones capture around 64% of the sample. These receptors' antigens are unknown. Sequenced here: CD8+ T cells from cultured PBMCs, sampled from culture after CMV antigen stimulation. The source of these receptors is a human donor in good health (CMV status not recorded). Some clones in this sample may be carry-over from other donors' samples.

The V gene is TRBV7-9, the J gene TRBJ2-1, with TRBD1 matching 7 bases. V lost 8 bases and J lost 2; bases outside the gene matches: 6. The germline V gene encodes CDR1 SEHNR and CDR2 FQNEAQ (reference sequence). The CDR3 spans 14 residues. The CDR3 DNA reads TGTGCCAGCGCCACTCAGGGGGCCTACAATGAGCAGTTCTTC. Amino acid sequence: CASATQGAYNEQFF.

The rearrangement joins TRBV7-6 to TRBJ2-1; 12 bases align to TRBD2. CDR3 length: 15 amino acids. Germline V gives CDR1 SGHVS, CDR2 FNYEAQ. V lost 5 bases and J lost 8; bases outside the gene matches: 7. The CDR3 bases are TGTGCCAGCAGCACTGCTAGCGGGGGGGCGGATGAGCAGTTCTTC. Its translation: CASSTASGGADEQFF.

This clonotype was seen only a few times. This chain connects TRBV12-3 or TRBV12-4 to TRBJ2-7; 9 bases are shared with TRBD1. The CDR3 length is 15 residues. The V segment lost 7 bases and the J segment 2 bases; nucleotides outside the gene matches: 9. DNA for the CDR3: TGTGCCAGCAAAATACAGGGGGCGCCGGCCTACGAGCAGTACTTC. Encoded protein: CASKIQGAPAYEQYF.

The J gene is TRBJ1-1, the V gene TRBV29-1; perhaps TRBD1 as D (5 bases). Germline V gives CDR1 SQVTM, CDR2 ANQGSEA. The CDR3 is 11 amino acids. The CDR3 loop reads CSLMGGTEAFF. The CDR3 DNA is TGCAGTCTCATGGGGGGCACTGAAGCTTTCTTT.

The chain couples TRBV5-6 to TRBJ2-1; D gene uncertain. V dropped 4 bases and J dropped 6 bases, with 11 bases sitting between them. Looked up from germline, CDR1 is SGHDT and CDR2 is YYEEEE. The CDR3 runs 13 residues. Here the CDR3 DNA reads TGTGCCAGCAGCCCTCAGGAAGGCAATGAGCAGTTCTTC. As protein: CASSPQEGNEQFF.

V usage is TRBV7-8 and J usage is TRBJ2-4, with TRBD1 identical over 10 bases. The CDR3 runs to 15 residues. V lost 5 bases, J lost 2 bases, and 3 bases stayed unmatched. Germline CDR1 and CDR2: SGHVS and FQNEAQ. CDR3 bases: TGTGCCAGCAGCCAAGACAGGGGGCCCAAAAACATTCAGTACTTC. It encodes CASSQDRGPKNIQYF.

This clonotype appeared a few times. The chain uses TRBV7-8 and TRBJ1-2, with TRBD1 as a possible D gene (5 bases). The length of the CDR3 is 14 residues. Deletions cut 7 bases from V and 4 bases from J, with 16 bases between. The germline CDR1 and CDR2 sequences are SGHVS and FQNEAQ. This chain's CDR3 is CASNPGEKAYGYTF. DNA of the CDR3: TGTGCCAGCAACCCGGGGGAGAAAGCCTATGGCTACACCTTC.

The chain has TRBV29-1 and TRBJ2-2; 9 bases are a match to TRBD2. V was clipped by 1 base and J by 5 bases; unmatched bases: 8. Germline CDR1 is SQVTM and CDR2 is ANQGSEA. The CDR3 contains 16 residues. CDR3: CSVEGRGRAGTGELFF. For the CDR3, the DNA is TGCAGCGTTGAAGGCCGCGGGAGGGCCGGAACCGGGGAGCTGTTTTTT.

There are a few counts of this clonotype. The chain joins TRBV6-1 to TRBJ2-6; D ambiguous. V was pared by 1 base and J by 0 bases, with 10 bases between. The CDR3 length is 17 residues. Germline-derived CDR1 and CDR2 are MNHNS and SASEGT. The CDR3 protein is CASSEGGGYSGANVLTF. Here the CDR3 DNA reads TGTGCCAGCAGTGAAGGTGGTGGGTACTCTGGGGCCAACGTCCTGACTTTC.

This clonotype appeared a few times. The rearrangement uses TRBV3-1 and TRBJ1-1; possible D gene TRBD1, 5 bases. V lost 4 bases and J lost 1, with 13 bases in between. Germline V lookup: CDR1 LGHDT, CDR2 YNNKEL (reference sequence). CDR3 length equals 15 residues. The CDR3 spells CASSPGRRGNTEAFF. The CDR3 DNA is TGTGCCAGCAGCCCGGGACGGCGGGGGAACACTGAAGCTTTCTTT.

The V and J genes are TRBV14 and TRBJ1-1; D call uncertain. V was trimmed by 0 bases and J by 3 bases, leaving 11 bases between them. Germline V CDR1 and CDR2: SGHDN, FVKESK. CDR3 length: 15 amino acids. CDR3 in amino acids: CASSQDFGLDTEAFF. The CDR3 bases are TGTGCCAGCAGCCAAGATTTTGGGTTAGACACTGAAGCTTTCTTT. The entire variable domain, with the rest obtained from reference TRBV14 and TRBJ1-1, is as follows: EAGVTQFPSHSVIEKGQTVTLRCDPISGHDNLYWYRRVMGKEIKFLLHFVKESKQDESGMPNNRFLAERTGGTYSTLKVQPAELEDSGVYFCASSQDFGLDTEAFFGQGTRLTVV.